The 19 T cell receptor beta chains below all came from one sample that was sequenced in a study of CD8 T cells in Susac syndrome. A quantity of about 0.5 to 1 ug RNA underwent reverse transcription using random hexamers. TCRdb analysed the immunoSEQ multiplex PCR reads with MiXCR anew, one entry per CDR3 protein. The table has roughly 180,000 distinct CDR3 sequences, 90% to 95% seen once. Input material: CD4+ T cells from PBMCs. These receptors originate from a human donor with Susac syndrome.

The V and J genes are TRBV12-3 or TRBV12-4 and TRBJ2-7, with no clear D. This CDR3 has 16 residues. Trimming left V 5 bases short and J 0 bases short, with 17 bases between. In DNA form, the CDR3 reads TGTGCCAGCAGTCCCCCCGGCAACCACGGCTCCTACGAGCAGTACTTC. It specifies CASSPPGNHGSYEQYF.

The gene calls are TRBV20-1 and TRBJ2-5; 8 bases agree with TRBD1. Germline V gene sequence: CDR1 DFQATT, CDR2 SNEGSKA (reference sequence). The length of the CDR3 is 15 residues. With V trimmed by 3 bases and J by 4 bases, 10 bases remained unmatched. The DNA of the CDR3 is TGCAGTGCTAGCGTCCTTCGGACAGGGAGAGAGACCCAGTACTTC. The encoded protein is CSASVLRTGRETQYF.

The table lists this clonotype with a few counts. The rearrangement links TRBV6-6 to TRBJ2-1; TRBD2 aligns across 10 bases. Germline V lookup: CDR1 MNHNY, CDR2 SVGAGI (reference sequence). The CDR3 covers 16 residues. V lost 0 bases, J lost 2 bases, and 1 base stayed unmatched. The CDR3 reads CASSYSGTSAYNEQFF. CDR3 sequence (DNA): TGTGCCAGCAGTTACTCTGGGACTAGCGCCTACAATGAGCAGTTCTTC.

The gene calls are TRBV2 and TRBJ2-1, with D possibly TRBD2 on 6 matching bases. The CDR3 length is 13 residues. The V gene lost 10 bases and the J gene lost 4 bases, with 14 bases spanning the gap. Looked up from germline, CDR1 is SNHLY and CDR2 is FYNNEI. The CDR3 is CATQGGVYNEQFF. The CDR3 DNA sequence: TGTGCCACCCAGGGAGGAGTATACAATGAGCAGTTCTTC.

The gene calls are TRBV10-3 and TRBJ1-1; tentatively, D is TRBD1 (5 bases). Germline assignment: CDR1 ENHRY and CDR2 SYGVKD. V gave up 3 bases and J gave up 1 base, with 9 bases separating them. This CDR3 contains 14 residues. CDR3 amino acids: CAISETTENTEAFF. The CDR3 nucleotides read TGTGCCATCAGTGAAACGACAGAGAACACTGAAGCTTTCTTT.

The chain joins TRBV7-2 to TRBJ2-3; no definite D call. The CDR3 spans 15 residues. The germline V gene encodes CDR1 SGHTA and CDR2 FQGNSA. V was shortened by 1 base and J by 0 bases, with 8 bases between the two germline ends. The CDR3 bases are TGTGCCAGCAGCTTAGAAAAACAGAGCACAGATACGCAGTATTTT. It yields the protein CASSLEKQSTDTQYF. Combining the CDR3 with reference TRBV7-2 and TRBJ2-3 gives the whole variable domain GAGVSQSPSNKVTEKGKDVELRCDPISGHTALYWYRQSLGQGLEFLIYFQGNSAPDKSGLPSDRFSAERTGGSVSTLTIQRTQQEDSAVYLCASSLEKQSTDTQYFGPGTRLTVL.

V usage is TRBV7-9 and J usage is TRBJ1-1; no clear D gene. Germline V gene sequence: CDR1 SEHNR, CDR2 FQNEAQ (reference sequence). CDR3 size: 15 residues. The ends were cut back, 2 bases at V and 11 bases at J, with 21 bases in the middle. The CDR3 nucleotides read TGTGCCAGCAGCTTAATAGAGGTCGGAGGATCCAAGGCTTTCTTT. This translates into CASSLIEVGGSKAFF.

This clonotype was found once. A junction end diverges from the germline sequence, so it may reflect a read error. This chain joins TRBV9 and TRBJ2-5; no clear D gene. This CDR3 comprises 12 residues. Per the germline V gene, CDR1 is SGDLS and CDR2 is YYNGEE. The CDR3: CASSVREENQYF. DNA of the CDR3: TGTGCCAGCAGCGTAAGGGAAGAGAACCAGTACTTC.

The genes are TRBV30 and TRBJ2-1, with D unclear. V was cut by 7 bases and J by 0 bases, with 13 bases left in between. Germline V gene sequence: CDR1 GTSNPN, CDR2 SVGIG (reference sequence). This CDR3 contains 14 residues. DNA of the CDR3: TGTGCCTCCACCGACCGGAGCTCCTACAATGAGCAGTTCTTC. Translating it yields CASTDRSSYNEQFF.

This chain links TRBV5-1 with TRBJ1-6; D call uncertain. The CDR3 length is 13 residues. Germline V gives CDR1 SGHRS, CDR2 YFSETQ. V was cut by 0 bases and J by 7 bases, with 5 bases left in between. Here the CDR3 DNA reads TGCGCCAGCAGCTTGGCGGAGAATTCACCCCTCCACTTT. Translating it yields CASSLAENSPLHF.

V is TRBV27 and J is TRBJ2-1; the match to TRBD2 covers 9 bases. The V and J ends lost 5 bases and 12 bases, in that order; junction bases with no gene match: 11. Germline V gene sequence: CDR1 MNHEY, CDR2 SMNVEV (reference sequence). This CDR3 contains 14 residues. CDR3: CASSPLSSGRSQFF. Here the CDR3 DNA reads TGTGCCAGCAGTCCCCTTTCGAGCGGGAGGTCGCAGTTCTTC.

V is TRBV5-1 and J is TRBJ2-5; 7 positions agree with TRBD1. This CDR3 has 15 amino acids. The trim removed 8 bases at V and 2 bases at J, leaving 12 bases unmatched. Looked up from germline, CDR1 is SGHRS and CDR2 is YFSETQ. The CDR3 here is CASNRGGLGQETQYF. Written as DNA, the CDR3 is TGCGCCAGTAACCGAGGGGGCCTCGGGCAAGAGACCCAGTACTTC.

In its sample, this clonotype was seen once. The rearrangement uses TRBV5-4 and TRBJ2-1; 7 bases are shared with TRBD2. Germline CDR1 and CDR2: SGHNT and YYREEE (reference sequence). J was trimmed by 2 bases and V by 4 bases; bases with no gene match: 9. This CDR3 contains 16 residues. The CDR3 nucleotides are TGTGCCAGCAGCATGCCCCTAGCGGACCCCTACAATGAGCAGTTCTTC. Translated: CASSMPLADPYNEQFF.

Here the CDR3 reads CASSLGSGTSNQPQHF. The CDR3 DNA sequence: TGTGCCAGCAGTTTAGGGTCAGGGACTAGCAATCAGCCCCAGCATTTT. The chain joins TRBV12-3 or TRBV12-4 to TRBJ1-5; D may be TRBD1 (5 bases). V lost 1 base to trimming and J lost 0 bases, with 10 bases between them. The CDR3 is 16 amino acids.

V and J are TRBV27 and TRBJ2-7; 11 bases align to TRBD1. The V and J ends lost 3 bases and 6 bases, in that order; junction bases with no gene match: 13. Per germline, CDR1 MNHEY and CDR2 SMNVEV (reference sequence). The CDR3 covers 17 residues. The CDR3 spells CASSLGFGQGAIREQYF. Written as DNA, the CDR3 is TGTGCCAGCAGTTTGGGGTTTGGACAGGGGGCCATCCGCGAGCAGTACTTC.

The rearrangement uses TRBV27 and TRBJ2-3; 7 positions match TRBD1. J gave up 9 bases and V 6 bases, and 18 bases lay outside the gene matches. CDR3 length equals 16 residues. The germline gives CDR1 MNHEY, CDR2 SMNVEV (reference sequence). CDR3 bases: TGTGCCAGCAGCCAACTCACCGGGACAGCCACCAACACGCAGTATTTT. Encoded protein: CASSQLTGTATNTQYF.

The V and J genes are TRBV20-1 and TRBJ1-5, with D unclear. This CDR3 has 15 residues. Germline lookup yields CDR1 DFQATT and CDR2 SNEGSKA (reference sequence). V lost 1 base and J lost 0, with 10 bases in between. The CDR3 protein is CSARGGRHSNQPQHF. DNA for the CDR3: TGCAGTGCTAGAGGTGGCAGACATAGCAATCAGCCCCAGCATTTT.

This clonotype was counted a few times. The chain employs TRBV7-9 and TRBJ2-7; weak D call: TRBD1 (6 bases). The V end lost 3 bases, the J end lost 0 bases, and 9 bases lay between the germline ends. Germline V CDR1 and CDR2: SEHNR, FQNEAQ (reference sequence). CDR3 length: 14 residues. The CDR3 DNA reads as TGTGCCAGCAGCTTGGCAGGGGACTCCTACGAGCAGTACTTC. It yields the protein CASSLAGDSYEQYF.

V usage is TRBV12-3 or TRBV12-4 and J usage is TRBJ1-2, with unresolved D. This CDR3 comprises 14 residues. V dropped 4 bases and J dropped 6 bases, with 15 bases sitting between them. This CDR3 is CASSSAGRMDGYTF. CDR3 DNA sequence: TGTGCCAGCAGTTCCGCGGGGAGGATGGATGGCTACACCTTC.